This TCR beta chain stems from a study of shared clonotypes between healthy human individuals. In the study overall: Each donor's CD4 naive and CD4 memory cells filled three plates apiece, CD8 naive two, and CD8 memory one. Findings and caveats of the study: Generation probability values for non-shared clonotypes were lower than those for clonotypes shared by all four donors. Even with large depth, rarefaction showed that sorted-subset sequencing was incomplete.

On this clone itself: Its antigen is not identified.

Sequencing was performed with immunoSEQ multiplex PCR; in TCRdb, only in-frame clones are kept and a portion is missing. This table holds roughly 2.4 million clones, 90% to 97% found once. The receptor's source is a man between 18 and 29 years old in good health. The sample taken for sequencing was naive CD4+ T cells sorted from blood. Subset noted: CD45RA+ positively selected.

The CDR3, as DNA: TGCGCCAGCAGCTTGTCGGGACAGAGTAATTCACCCCTCCACTTT. Encoded protein: CASSLSGQSNSPLHF. The chain uses TRBV5-1 and TRBJ1-6; 7 bases are a match to TRBD1. Germline trimming cut 1 base from V and 6 bases from J; bases unmatched to any gene: 4. Germline CDR1 is SGHRS and CDR2 is YFSETQ. The CDR3 loop spans 15 amino acids.